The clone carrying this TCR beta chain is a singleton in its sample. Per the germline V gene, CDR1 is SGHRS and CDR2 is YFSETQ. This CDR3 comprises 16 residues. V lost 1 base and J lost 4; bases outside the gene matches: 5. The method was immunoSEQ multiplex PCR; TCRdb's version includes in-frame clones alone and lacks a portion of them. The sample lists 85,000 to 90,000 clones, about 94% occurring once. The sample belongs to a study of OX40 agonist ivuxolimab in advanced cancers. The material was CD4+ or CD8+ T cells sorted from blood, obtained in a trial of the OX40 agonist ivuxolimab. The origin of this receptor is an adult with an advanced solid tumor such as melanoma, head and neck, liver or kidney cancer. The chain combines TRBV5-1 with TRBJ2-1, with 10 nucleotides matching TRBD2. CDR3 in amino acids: CASSLWASGSYNEQFF. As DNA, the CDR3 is TGCGCCAGCAGCTTGTGGGCTAGCGGGAGTTACAATGAGCAGTTCTTC.